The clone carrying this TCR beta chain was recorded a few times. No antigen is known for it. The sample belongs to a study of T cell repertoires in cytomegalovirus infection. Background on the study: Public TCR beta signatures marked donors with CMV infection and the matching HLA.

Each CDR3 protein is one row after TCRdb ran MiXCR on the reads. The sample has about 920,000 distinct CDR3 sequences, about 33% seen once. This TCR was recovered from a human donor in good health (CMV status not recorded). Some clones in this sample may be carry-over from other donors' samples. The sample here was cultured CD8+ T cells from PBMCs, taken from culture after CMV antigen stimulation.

The CDR3 region is CASTGNDRLNEKLFF. CDR3 nucleotide sequence: TGTGCCAGCACCGGGAACGACAGACTTAATGAAAAACTGTTTTTT. J is TRBJ1-4 and V is TRBV7-8, with D possibly matching TRBD1 (5 bases). CDR3 length: 15 amino acids. From germline, CDR1 is SGHVS and CDR2 FQNEAQ. V was trimmed by 7 bases and J by 4 bases, leaving 16 bases between them.